This note documents a single TCR beta chain sequence. Its antigen is undetermined. CDR3 length: 15 residues. The germline V gene encodes CDR1 SEHNR and CDR2 FQNEAQ (reference sequence). Trimming took 5 bases from V and 5 from J, leaving 18 bases between them. TCRdb itself ran the 5' RACE reads through MiXCR, one entry per CDR3 protein. Among under 450,000 distinct CDR3 sequences listed, 20% to 25% were seen once. These data belong to a study of T-cell memory formation after mild COVID-19. In the study overall: Largely, TCR clusters stayed within a single donor.

Whole-study findings and limits: Among clones contracting day 15 to 85, CD4/CD8 was balanced, whereas later expanders leaned CD4+.

Specimen: PBMCs or a T cell subset sorted from them (not recorded which). The chain couples TRBV7-9 to TRBJ2-5; D unclear. This receptor was obtained from a man aged 18 to 30 who had mild COVID-19 (a few samples of this study predate the infection). Cell type and time point are not known. For the CDR3, the DNA is TGTGCCAGCAGCCCGCGACTTGATCAGAGGGAGACCCAGTACTTC. Amino acid sequence: CASSPRLDQRETQYF.